This is a list of T cell receptor beta chains from one sample in a study of identical twins. TCRdb reanalysed the 5' RACE reads using MiXCR and keeps one entry per CDR3 protein. Of fewer than 900,000 distinct CDR3 sequences in the sample, 21% were seen once. These data were likewise used in another study, on T cells expressing NK-cell markers.

The sample taken for sequencing was PBMCs. The receptors were sampled from a woman under 30 in good health. The CDR3 runs from the conserved cysteine through the conserved F or W. The D gene is left open where the match is weak. Clone size appears in some rows only: once, few, many, or a class for an expanded clone.

TRBJ2-3 | TRBD2 | TRBV6-1 | . | TGTGCCAGCAGAACCCTAAGCGCACTAGCGGGGGAGAGCACAGATACGCAGTATTTT | CASRTLSALAGESTDTQYF
TRBJ1-6 | . | TRBV12-3/TRBV12-4 | . | TGTGCCAGCAATCCGACAGGCGTCGATTCACCCCTCCACTTT | CASNPTGVDSPLHF
TRBJ2-3 | TRBD2 | TRBV15 | . | TGTGCCACCAGCAGTGGAGTAGCGGGAGGAGGAGATACGCAGTATTTT | CATSSGVAGGGDTQYF
TRBJ2-3 | . | TRBV29-1 | many | TGCAGCGTTGAACGGGGCAACACAGATACGCAGTATTTT | CSVERGNTDTQYF
TRBJ1-1 | . | TRBV20-1 | many | TGCAGTGCCGTACGGTATAACACTGAAGCTTTCTTT | CSAVRYNTEAFF
TRBJ2-7 | . | TRBV25-1 | . | TGTGCCAGCAGGGGCCCCAACCTACCCCCATACGAGCAGTACTTC | CASRGPNLPPYEQYF
TRBJ2-1 | . | TRBV24-1 | few | TGTGCCACCAGTGATTTTGGGCCCGAGCAGTTCTTC | CATSDFGPEQFF
TRBJ2-1 | TRBD2 | TRBV20-1 | many | TGCAGTGCTAGGTATAAAAGCGGGGTTAATGAGCAGTTCTTC | CSARYKSGVNEQFF
TRBJ2-3 | . | TRBV6-2/TRBV6-3 | . | TGTGCCAGCAGTTCTAGAGCGGAGCGCACAGATACGCAGTATTTT | CASSSRAERTDTQYF
TRBJ2-1 | TRBD2 | TRBV5-5 | once | TGTGCCAGCAGCTTCACGGGGGGGGCCTCCTACAATGAGCAGTTCTTC | CASSFTGGASYNEQFF
TRBJ2-1 | TRBD2 | TRBV20-1 | few | TGCAGTGCTTTACCCTTAGCGGGAGCACTACAAGGGGAGCAGTTCTTC | CSALPLAGALQGEQFF
TRBJ1-2 | TRBD1 | TRBV6-1 | few | TGTGCCACCGTCGACAGGGGGCATCAGGCTGGCTACACCTTC | CATVDRGHQAGYTF
TRBJ2-1 | . | TRBV12-3/TRBV12-4 | few | TGTGCCAGCAGTTTAGAACGGGGCGGCTCCTACAATGAGCAGTTCTTC | CASSLERGGSYNEQFF
TRBJ2-2 | . | TRBV6-1 | many | TGTGCCAGCAGCCGACGGCACATCACCGGGGAGCTGTTTTTT | CASSRRHITGELFF